The 13 T cell receptor beta chains listed next were all sequenced from one sample in a study of blood T cell repertoires in COVID-19. The table came from immunoSEQ multiplex PCR; TCRdb's copy has only in-frame clones and leaves some out. The data contain about 190,000 clones, roughly 80% of them singletons. Input material: peripheral blood. These receptors all come from a man aged 50 to 60 who had recovered from COVID-19.

V gene TRBV24-1 combines with J gene TRBJ1-4; tentatively, D is TRBD1 (6 bases). V lost 12 bases and J lost 5, with 12 bases in between. The CDR3 covers 12 residues. CDR1 is KGHDR and CDR2 is SFDVKD in the germline V gene. CDR3 sequence (DNA): TGTGCCGCGAGCAGGGGAAATGAAAAACTGTTTTTT. Protein sequence: CAASRGNEKLFF.

The chain has TRBV15 and TRBJ2-7; 10 nucleotides agree with TRBD1. Germline CDR1 reads LNHNV; CDR2 reads YYDKDF (reference sequence). The CDR3 runs to 15 residues. The V gene end was trimmed by 1 base and the J gene end by 6 bases; junction bases not matched to a gene: 6. The CDR3 DNA is TGTGCCACCAGCAGAGTGATGACAGGGGGCGTCGAGCAGTACTTC. Translation gives CATSRVMTGGVEQYF. The variable domain in full, completed from reference TRBV15 and TRBJ2-7, reads DAMVIQNPRYQVTQFGKPVTLSCSQTLNHNVMYWYQQKSSQAPKLLFHYYDKDFNNEADTPDNFQSRRPNTSFCFLDIRSPGLGDTAMYLCATSRVMTGGVEQYFGPGTRLTVT.

This clone was seen a handful of times. V and J are TRBV6-5 and TRBJ2-1; TRBD1 matches 8 bases. Per the germline V gene, CDR1 is MNHEY and CDR2 is SVGAGI. The CDR3 runs to 13 residues. V lost 6 bases, J lost 9 bases, and 7 bases stayed unmatched. This chain's CDR3 is CASSRQGPSEQFF. The CDR3 coding sequence is TGTGCCAGCAGCAGACAGGGGCCAAGTGAGCAGTTCTTC.

This clone was observed many times. The V and J genes are TRBV7-9 and TRBJ1-1, with 9 bases aligning to TRBD1. There are 14 residues in the CDR3. J gave up 5 bases and V 2 bases, and 3 bases lay outside the gene matches. Germline V gene sequence: CDR1 SEHNR, CDR2 FQNEAQ (reference sequence). The CDR3 DNA sequence: TGTGCCAGCAGCTTAAGGGACAGGGTGACTGAAGCTTTCTTT. It is translated as CASSLRDRVTEAFF.

V usage is TRBV11-2 and J usage is TRBJ1-1; D remains ambiguous. The CDR3 runs 15 residues. Trimming pared 3 bases from V and 1 base from J, leaving 12 bases between. Germline V CDR1 and CDR2: SGHAT, FQNNGV. CDR3 region: CASSLTGRENTEAFF. CDR3 coding DNA: TGTGCCAGCAGCTTGACCGGACGGGAGAACACTGAAGCTTTCTTT.

The chain links TRBV6-2 or TRBV6-3 to TRBJ2-7; 10 positions match TRBD2. The CDR3 contains 21 residues. Looked up from germline, CDR1 is MNHEY and CDR2 is SVGEGT. V lost 2 bases to trimming and J lost 2 bases; unmatched junction nucleotides: 21. This CDR3 reads CASSYPLRRGTSGKVTYEQYF. CDR3 sequence (DNA): TGTGCCAGCAGTTACCCGCTTAGGAGAGGCACTAGCGGGAAAGTAACCTACGAGCAGTACTTC.

The chain combines TRBV29-1 with TRBJ2-3; 7 bases line up with TRBD2. CDR3 length equals 14 residues. CDR1 and CDR2 (germline): SQVTM, ANQGSEA. J was trimmed by 5 bases and V by 4 bases; bases with no gene match: 9. CDR3 loop: CSVGEREGRDTQYF. The CDR3 region has the DNA TGCAGCGTTGGCGAGCGGGAAGGCAGAGATACGCAGTATTTT.

The chain is built from TRBV10-3 and TRBJ2-2, with 9 nucleotides matching TRBD2. The junction had 10 bases not matched to a gene; V was cut back by 0 bases and J by 5 bases. CDR1 is ENHRY and CDR2 is SYGVKD in the germline V gene. The CDR3 spans 18 residues. The CDR3 DNA is TGTGCCATCAGTGAGTCCCTGCCTAGCGGGATTTTTACCGGGGAGCTGTTTTTT. The encoded protein is CAISESLPSGIFTGELFF.

This rearrangement joins TRBV19 to TRBJ1-2, with D unclear. Germline V lookup: CDR1 LNHDA, CDR2 SQIVND (reference sequence). This CDR3 has 13 amino acids. Trimming took off 10 bases at V and 8 bases at J, with 20 bases between the two ends. The CDR3 protein is CATNRGVVDGYTF. For the CDR3, the DNA is TGTGCCACGAACCGGGGAGTGGTAGACGGCTACACCTTC.

This clone appeared a single time. V usage is TRBV30 and J usage is TRBJ1-2; possibly TRBD1 for D (5 bases). Deletions cut 2 bases from V and 0 bases from J, with 16 bases between. Germline CDR1 and CDR2: GTSNPN and SVGIG (reference sequence). The CDR3 runs to 16 residues. The chain's CDR3 is CAWSQSSGNTNYGYTF. The CDR3 bases are TGTGCCTGGAGTCAAAGCTCAGGGAACACTAACTATGGCTACACCTTC.

The table lists this clone with a few counts. The CDR3, as DNA: TGTGCCAGCAGCCCCCGGGACAGGATCGAGCAGTACTTC. Amino acids: CASSPRDRIEQYF. J is TRBJ2-7 and V is TRBV9; the match to TRBD1 covers 8 bases. Germline loops: CDR1 SGDLS, CDR2 YYNGEE. The V and J ends lost 4 bases and 6 bases, in that order; junction bases with no gene match: 6. The CDR3 extends over 13 amino acids.

The CDR3: CASRRTASGNLNEQYF. The CDR3 DNA reads as TGTGCCAGCAGACGAACGGCTAGCGGGAACCTAAACGAGCAGTACTTC. V gene TRBV7-9 combines with J gene TRBJ2-7, with TRBD2 identical over 9 bases. The CDR3 runs 16 residues. Trimming took 6 bases from V and 5 from J; bases not matched to a gene: 14. Germline V gene sequence: CDR1 SEHNR, CDR2 FQNEAQ (reference sequence).

This clone appeared once. This CDR3 reads CASSRLQGVGWNEQFF. The DNA of the CDR3 is TGTGCCAGTAGTAGGCTACAGGGGGTGGGTTGGAATGAGCAGTTCTTC. V is TRBV19 and J is TRBJ2-1; 8 bases are a match to TRBD1. V lost 4 bases, J lost 7 bases, and 12 bases stayed unmatched. Per germline, CDR1 LNHDA and CDR2 SQIVND (reference sequence). The CDR3 has 16 amino acids.